The TCR beta chain under discussion was sequenced for a study of blood T cells in healthy people across ages. Study findings and constraints: Naive T cell percentage showed a strong correlation with the diversity of TCR beta.

In the case of this clonotype: No antigen is known for it.

The CDR3 is 13 amino acids. The V gene lost 0 bases and the J gene lost 5 bases, with 11 bases spanning the gap. From germline, CDR1 is SQVTM and CDR2 ANQGSEA. The second PCR ran about 7 to 12 cycles with a sample-barcoded 5' primer and J-beta primers. TCRdb fed the 5' RACE reads into MiXCR, producing one record per CDR3 protein. The table includes about 1,400,000 distinct CDR3 sequences, around 55% detected once. The chain employs TRBV29-1 and TRBJ2-7, with a weak D call TRBD1 (5 bases). The receptor was derived from a man between 18 and 35 years old in good health. What was sequenced was blood. The CDR3 spells CSVEDRVVDEQYF. CDR3 bases: TGCAGCGTTGAAGACAGGGTAGTCGACGAGCAGTACTTC.